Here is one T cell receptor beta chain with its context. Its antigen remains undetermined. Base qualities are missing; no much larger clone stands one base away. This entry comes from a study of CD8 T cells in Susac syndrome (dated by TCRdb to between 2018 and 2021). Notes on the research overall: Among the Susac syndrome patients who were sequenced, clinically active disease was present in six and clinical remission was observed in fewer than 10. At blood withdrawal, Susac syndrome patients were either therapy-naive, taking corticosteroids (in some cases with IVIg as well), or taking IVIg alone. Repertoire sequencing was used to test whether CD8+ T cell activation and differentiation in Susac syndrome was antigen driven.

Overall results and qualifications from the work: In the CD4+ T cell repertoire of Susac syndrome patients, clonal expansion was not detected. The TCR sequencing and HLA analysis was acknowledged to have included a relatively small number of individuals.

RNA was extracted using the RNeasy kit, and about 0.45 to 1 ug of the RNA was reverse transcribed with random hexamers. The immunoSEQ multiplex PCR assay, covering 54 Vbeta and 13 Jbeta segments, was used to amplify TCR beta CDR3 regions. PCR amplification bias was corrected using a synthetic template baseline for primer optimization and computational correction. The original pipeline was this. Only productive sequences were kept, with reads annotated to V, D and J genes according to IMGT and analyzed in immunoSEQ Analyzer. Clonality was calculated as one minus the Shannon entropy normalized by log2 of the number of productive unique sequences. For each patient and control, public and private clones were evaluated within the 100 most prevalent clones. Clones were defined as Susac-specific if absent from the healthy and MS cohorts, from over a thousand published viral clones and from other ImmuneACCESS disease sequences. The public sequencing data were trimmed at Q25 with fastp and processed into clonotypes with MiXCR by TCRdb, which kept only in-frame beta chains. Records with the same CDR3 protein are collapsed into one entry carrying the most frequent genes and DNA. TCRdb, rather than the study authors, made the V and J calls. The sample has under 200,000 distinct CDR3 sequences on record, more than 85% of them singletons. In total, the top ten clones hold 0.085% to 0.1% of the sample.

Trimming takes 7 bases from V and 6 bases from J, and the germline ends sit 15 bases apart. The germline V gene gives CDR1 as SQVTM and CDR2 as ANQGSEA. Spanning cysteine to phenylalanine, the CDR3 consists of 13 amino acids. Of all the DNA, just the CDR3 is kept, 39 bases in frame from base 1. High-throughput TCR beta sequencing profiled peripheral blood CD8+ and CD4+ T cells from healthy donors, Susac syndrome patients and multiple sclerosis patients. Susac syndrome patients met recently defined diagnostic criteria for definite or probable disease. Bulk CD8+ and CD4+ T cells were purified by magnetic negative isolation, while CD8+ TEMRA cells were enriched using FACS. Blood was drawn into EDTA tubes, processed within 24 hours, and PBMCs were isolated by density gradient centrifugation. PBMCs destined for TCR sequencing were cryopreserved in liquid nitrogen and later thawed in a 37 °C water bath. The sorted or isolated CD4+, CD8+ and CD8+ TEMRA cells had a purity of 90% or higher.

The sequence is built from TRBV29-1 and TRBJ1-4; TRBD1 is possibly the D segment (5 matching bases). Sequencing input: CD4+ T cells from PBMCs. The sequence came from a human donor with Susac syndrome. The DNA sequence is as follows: TGCAGCGCTAGGGACGTTGCGGATGAAAAACTGTTTTTT. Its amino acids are CSARDVADEKLFF.